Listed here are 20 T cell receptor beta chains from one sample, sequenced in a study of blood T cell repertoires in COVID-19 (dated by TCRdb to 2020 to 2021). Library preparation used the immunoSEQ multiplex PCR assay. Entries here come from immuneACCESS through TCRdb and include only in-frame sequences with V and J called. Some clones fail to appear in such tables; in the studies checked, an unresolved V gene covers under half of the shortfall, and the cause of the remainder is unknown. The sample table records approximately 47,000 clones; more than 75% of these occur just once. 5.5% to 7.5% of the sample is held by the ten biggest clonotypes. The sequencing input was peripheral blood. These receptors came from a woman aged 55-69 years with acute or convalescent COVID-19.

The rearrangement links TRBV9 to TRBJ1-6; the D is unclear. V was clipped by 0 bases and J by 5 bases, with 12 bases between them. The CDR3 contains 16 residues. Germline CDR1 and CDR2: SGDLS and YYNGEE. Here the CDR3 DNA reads TGTGCCAGCAGCGTAGGGGAGGGAGCGAATAATTCACCCCTCCACTTT. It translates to CASSVGEGANNSPLHF. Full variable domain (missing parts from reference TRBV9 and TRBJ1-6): DSGVTQTPKHLITATGQRVTLRCSPRSGDLSVYWYQQSLDQGLQFLIQYYNGEERAKGNILERFSAQQFPDLHSELNLSSLELGDSALYFCASSVGEGANNSPLHFGNGTRLTVT.

CDR3 bases: TGTGCCAGCAGCTTAAACAGGGGGCGAGAAGGCTACACCTTC. Encoded protein: CASSLNRGREGYTF. This rearrangement joins TRBV11-2 to TRBJ1-2; 9 positions match TRBD1. V was pared by 2 bases and J by 8 bases, with 6 bases of the junction left unmatched. The CDR3 has 14 residues. Per germline, CDR1 SGHAT and CDR2 FQNNGV.

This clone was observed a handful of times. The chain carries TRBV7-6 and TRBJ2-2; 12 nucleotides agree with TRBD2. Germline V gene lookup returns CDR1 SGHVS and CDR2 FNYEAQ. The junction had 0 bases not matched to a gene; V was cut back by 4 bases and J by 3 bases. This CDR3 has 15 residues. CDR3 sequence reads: CASSWTSGDTGELFF. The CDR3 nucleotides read TGTGCCAGCAGCTGGACTAGCGGGGACACCGGGGAGCTGTTTTTT.

CDR3 DNA: TGTGCCAGTAGAACGACAGGGACGGAGGACAGCTACACCTTC. Translation: CASRTTGTEDSYTF. The J gene is TRBJ1-2, the V gene TRBV19; 7 bases are a match to TRBD1. V gave up 6 bases and J gave up 9 bases; unmatched junction bases: 13. Per germline, CDR1 LNHDA and CDR2 SQIVND (reference sequence). This CDR3 spans 14 amino acids.

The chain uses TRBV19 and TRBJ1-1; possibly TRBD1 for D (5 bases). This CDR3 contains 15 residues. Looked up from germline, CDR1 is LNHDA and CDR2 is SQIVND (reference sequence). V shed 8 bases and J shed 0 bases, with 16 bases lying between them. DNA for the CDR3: TGTGCCAGTGAGAAAGGACGGGGGGTGAACACTGAAGCTTTCTTT. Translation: CASEKGRGVNTEAFF.

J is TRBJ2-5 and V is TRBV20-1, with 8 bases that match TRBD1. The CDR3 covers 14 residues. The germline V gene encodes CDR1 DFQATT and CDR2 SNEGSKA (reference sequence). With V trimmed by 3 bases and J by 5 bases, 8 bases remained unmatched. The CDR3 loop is CSASSRGRGETQYF. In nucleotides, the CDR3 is TGCAGTGCTAGTAGCAGGGGGCGCGGGGAGACCCAGTACTTC.

CDR3 in amino acids: CSVVTGTNTEAFF. The CDR3 coding sequence is TGCAGCGTTGTCACAGGGACGAACACTGAAGCTTTCTTT. The genes are TRBV29-1 and TRBJ1-1; D possibly corresponds to TRBD1 (6 bases). The V end was cut by 4 bases, the J end by 1 base, with 10 bases between. The CDR3 is 13 residues long. Per the germline V gene, CDR1 is SQVTM and CDR2 is ANQGSEA.

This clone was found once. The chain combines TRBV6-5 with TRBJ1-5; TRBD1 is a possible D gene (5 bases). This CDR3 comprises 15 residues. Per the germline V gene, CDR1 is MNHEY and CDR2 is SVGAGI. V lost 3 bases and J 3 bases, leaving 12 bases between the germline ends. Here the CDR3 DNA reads TGTGCCAGCAGTTATTCTCCAGGGAACAATCAGCCCCAGCATTTT. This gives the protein CASSYSPGNNQPQHF.

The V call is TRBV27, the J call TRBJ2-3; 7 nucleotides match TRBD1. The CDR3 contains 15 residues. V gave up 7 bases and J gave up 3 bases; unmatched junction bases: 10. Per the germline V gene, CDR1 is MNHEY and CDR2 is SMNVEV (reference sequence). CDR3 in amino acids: CASTKTGVGTDTQYF. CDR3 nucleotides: TGTGCCAGCACTAAAACAGGGGTCGGGACAGATACGCAGTATTTT.

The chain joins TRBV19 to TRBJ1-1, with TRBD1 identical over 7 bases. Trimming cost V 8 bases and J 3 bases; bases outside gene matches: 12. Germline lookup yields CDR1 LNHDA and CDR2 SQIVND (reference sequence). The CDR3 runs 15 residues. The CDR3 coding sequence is TGTGCCAGTCGGACAGGCCTCAGGGGGTACACTGAAGCTTTCTTT. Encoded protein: CASRTGLRGYTEAFF.

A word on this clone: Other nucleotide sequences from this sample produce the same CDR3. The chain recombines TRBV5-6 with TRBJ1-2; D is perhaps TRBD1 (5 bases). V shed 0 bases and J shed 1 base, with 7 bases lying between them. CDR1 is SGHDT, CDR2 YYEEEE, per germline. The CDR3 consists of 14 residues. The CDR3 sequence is CASSLGQINYGYTF. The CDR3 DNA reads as TGTGCCAGCAGCTTGGGACAGATTAACTATGGCTACACCTTC.

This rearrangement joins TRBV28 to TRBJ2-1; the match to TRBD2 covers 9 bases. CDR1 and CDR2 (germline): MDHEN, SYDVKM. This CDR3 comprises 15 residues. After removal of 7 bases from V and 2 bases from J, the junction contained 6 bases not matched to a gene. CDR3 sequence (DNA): TGTGCCAGCACGGGCGGGGGGGCCGCCTACAATGAGCAGTTCTTC. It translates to CASTGGGAAYNEQFF.

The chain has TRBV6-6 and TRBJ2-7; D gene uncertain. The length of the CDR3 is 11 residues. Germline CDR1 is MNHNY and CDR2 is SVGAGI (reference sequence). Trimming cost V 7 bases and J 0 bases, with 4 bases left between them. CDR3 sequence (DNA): TGTGCCAGCACCCACTCCTACGAGCAGTACTTC. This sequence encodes CASTHSYEQYF.

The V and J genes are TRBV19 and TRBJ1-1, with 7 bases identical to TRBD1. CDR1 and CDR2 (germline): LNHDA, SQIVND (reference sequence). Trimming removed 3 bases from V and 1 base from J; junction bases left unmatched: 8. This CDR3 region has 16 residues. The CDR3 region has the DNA TGTGCCAGTAGTATTCGACCAGGGACAGCGAACACTGAAGCTTTCTTT. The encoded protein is CASSIRPGTANTEAFF.

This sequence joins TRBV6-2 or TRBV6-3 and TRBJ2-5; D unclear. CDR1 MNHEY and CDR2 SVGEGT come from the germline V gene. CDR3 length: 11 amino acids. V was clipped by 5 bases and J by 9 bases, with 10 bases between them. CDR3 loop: CASSQALAQYF. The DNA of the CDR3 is TGTGCCAGCAGTCAGGCCTTGGCCCAGTACTTC.

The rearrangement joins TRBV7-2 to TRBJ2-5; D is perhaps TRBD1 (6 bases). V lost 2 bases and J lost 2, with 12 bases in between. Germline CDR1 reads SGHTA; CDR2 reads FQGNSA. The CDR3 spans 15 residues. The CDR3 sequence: CASSLMGQEQETQYF. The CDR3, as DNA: TGTGCCAGCAGCTTAATGGGACAAGAACAAGAGACCCAGTACTTC.

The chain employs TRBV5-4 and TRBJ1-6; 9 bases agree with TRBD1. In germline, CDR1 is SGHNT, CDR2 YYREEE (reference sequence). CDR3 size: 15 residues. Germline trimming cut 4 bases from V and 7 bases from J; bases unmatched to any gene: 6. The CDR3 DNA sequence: TGTGCCAGCAGCAGACGGGACAGGGAGAATTCACCCCTCCACTTT. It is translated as CASSRRDRENSPLHF.

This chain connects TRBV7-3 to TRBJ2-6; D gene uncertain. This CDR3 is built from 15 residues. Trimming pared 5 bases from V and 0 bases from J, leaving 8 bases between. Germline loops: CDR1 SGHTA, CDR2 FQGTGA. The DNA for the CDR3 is TGTGCCAGCAGCGTCGTCCTCTCTGGGGCCAACGTCCTGACTTTC. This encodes CASSVVLSGANVLTF.

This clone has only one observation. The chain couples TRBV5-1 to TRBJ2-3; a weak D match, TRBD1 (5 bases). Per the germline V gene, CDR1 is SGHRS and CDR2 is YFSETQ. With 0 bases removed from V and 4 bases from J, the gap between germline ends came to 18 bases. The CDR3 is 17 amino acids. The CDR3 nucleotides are TGCGCCAGCAGCTTGGGAGACAGCCCTCCCCCTCCAGATACGCAGTATTTT. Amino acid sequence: CASSLGDSPPPPDTQYF.

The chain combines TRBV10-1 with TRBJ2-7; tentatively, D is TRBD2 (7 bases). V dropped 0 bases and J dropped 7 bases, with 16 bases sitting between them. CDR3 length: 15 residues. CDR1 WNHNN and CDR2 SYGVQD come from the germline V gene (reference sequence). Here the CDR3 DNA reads TGCGCCAGCAGTGAGTCACGCGGGGGCGTCGGGGAGCAGTACTTC. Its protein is CASSESRGGVGEQYF.